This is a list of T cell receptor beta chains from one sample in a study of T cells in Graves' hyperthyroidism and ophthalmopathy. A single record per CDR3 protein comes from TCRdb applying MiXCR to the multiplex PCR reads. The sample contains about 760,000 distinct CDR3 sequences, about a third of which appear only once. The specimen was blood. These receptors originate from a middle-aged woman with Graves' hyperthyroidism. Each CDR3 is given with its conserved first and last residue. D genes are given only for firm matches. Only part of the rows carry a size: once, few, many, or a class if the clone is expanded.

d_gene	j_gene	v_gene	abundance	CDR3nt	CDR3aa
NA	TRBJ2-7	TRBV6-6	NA	TGTGCCAGCAGCCCCCCGGCGGGTTACCCCTACGAGCAGTACTTC	CASSPPAGYPYEQYF
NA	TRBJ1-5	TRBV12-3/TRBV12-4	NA	TGTGCCAGCAGTTTAGGTTCAGGAGGGGTCAATCAGCCCCAGCATTTT	CASSLGSGGVNQPQHF
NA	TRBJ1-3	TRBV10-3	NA	TGTGCCATCAGTGGAGGGAGGACGAACACCACATATTTT	CAISGGRTNTTYF
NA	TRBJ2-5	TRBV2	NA	TGTGCCAGCAGTTTTGACGGCGTTTTTTTAAAGACCCAGTACTTC	CASSFDGVFLKTQYF
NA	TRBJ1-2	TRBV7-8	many	TGTGCCAGCGCGTGGGGTGCCTATGGCTACACCTTC	CASAWGAYGYTF
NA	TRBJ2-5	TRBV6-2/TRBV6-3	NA	TGTGCCAGCAGTTTCCGCCGGGACACCAGTTGGGAAGAGACCCAGTACTTC	CASSFRRDTSWEETQYF
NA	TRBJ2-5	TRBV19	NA	TGTGCCAGTAGGGATACAGGTCTGGGGGAGACCCAGTACTTC	CASRDTGLGETQYF
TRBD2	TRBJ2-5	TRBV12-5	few	TGTGCTAGTGGTTTGGTGGTAGCGGGGGGTCAAGTGGACCAGTACTTC	CASGLVVAGGQVDQYF
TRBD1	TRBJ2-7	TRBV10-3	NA	TGTGCCATCAGGCAGGGGGATGAGCAGTACTTC	CAIRQGDEQYF
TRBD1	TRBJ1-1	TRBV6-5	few	TGTGCCAGCAGCCCCGGACAGGGGATTGGGAACACTGAAGCTTTCTTT	CASSPGQGIGNTEAFF